This is a list of T cell receptor beta chains from one sample in a study of liver allograft versus peripheral blood T cells. TCRdb recomputed calls from the reads with MiXCR, one row per CDR3 protein. Of around 6,600 distinct CDR3 sequences in the sample, 17% were seen once. The receptors here all came from a human patient who had a liver transplant. A subset of T cells may come from the graft donor. CDR3s include the opening cysteine and the closing phenylalanine or tryptophan. A D gene is named only where the DNA matches it firmly. The size of a clone is reported for some rows only, either as once, few or many, or as a class for expanded clones.

v_call	clone_size	cdr3_length	j_call	d_call	cdr3_nt	cdr3_aa
TRBV12-3/TRBV12-4	.	15	TRBJ2-1	TRBD1	TGTGCCAGCAGCAATATTACCGGGACAGGGGTTGGGCAGTTCTTC	CASSNITGTGVGQFF
TRBV10-3	large	14	TRBJ1-6	.	TGTGCCATCAGGGCTGGGTCGGGGAATTCACCCCTCCACTTT	CAIRAGSGNSPLHF
TRBV6-5	medium-sized	16	TRBJ2-3	TRBD1	TGTGCCAGCAGGGACCCGGGACAGGGGGCATTAGATACGCAGTATTTT	CASRDPGQGALDTQYF
TRBV19	medium-sized	17	TRBJ2-7	TRBD1	TGTGCCAGTAGTGCGACCCTGGACAGGGTAGAATCCTACGAGCAGTACTTC	CASSATLDRVESYEQYF
TRBV7-2	.	17	TRBJ2-7	.	TGTGCCAGCAGCTTAGTATATCAGAAATCGTTACCTCTTGAGCAGTACTTC	CASSLVYQKSLPLEQYF
TRBV15	medium-sized	14	TRBJ1-1	.	TGTGCCACCAGCAGACGGACACAGAACACTGAAGCTTTCTTT	CATSRRTQNTEAFF
TRBV28	few	11	TRBJ2-7	.	TGTGCCAGCACGGGGTTATACGAGCAGTACTTC	CASTGLYEQYF
TRBV6-5	once	16	TRBJ2-7	TRBD2	TGTGCCAGCAGTTATACCGTGCAGCGGGAGAGCTACGAGCAGTACTTC	CASSYTVQRESYEQYF
TRBV20-1	.	13	TRBJ2-1	.	TGCAGTGCAAAGCGGACCGGCTACAATGAGCAGTTCTTC	CSAKRTGYNEQFF
TRBV7-9	few	16	TRBJ1-1	.	TGTGCCAGCAGCCCACCTTATACAGGGCCGGGTACTGAAGCTTTCTTT	CASSPPYTGPGTEAFF
TRBV18	medium-sized	17	TRBJ1-1	TRBD1	TGTGCCAGCTCACTCTCCGGGACAGGGGGCTCGAACACTGAAGCTTTCTTT	CASSLSGTGGSNTEAFF
TRBV10-3	.	15	TRBJ2-5	.	TGTGCCATCAGCCAAGGCTCGGCCACGGAGGAGACCCAGTACTTC	CAISQGSATEETQYF
TRBV7-2	few	14	TRBJ1-1	.	TGTGCCAGCAGCTTACGCGGGGAGGGCACTGAAGCTTTCTTT	CASSLRGEGTEAFF
TRBV7-9	few	14	TRBJ1-1	TRBD1	TGTGCCAGCAGCTTAGTCGGACAGGGGGCCGAAGCTTTCTTT	CASSLVGQGAEAFF
TRBV6-1	medium-sized	14	TRBJ1-5	.	TGTGCCAGCAGTGCGGGGTCTGGCAATCAGCCCCAGCATTTT	CASSAGSGNQPQHF
TRBV18	medium-sized	17	TRBJ1-6	.	TGTGCCAGCTCACCTCTCAGGGGTGCGGCGGAAAGGGGACCCCTCCACTTT	CASSPLRGAAERGPLHF
TRBV28	.	13	TRBJ1-1	.	TGTGCCGGCAGGGGAGGACTGTACACTGAAGCTTTCTTT	CAGRGGLYTEAFF
TRBV6-1	medium-sized	14	TRBJ2-5	.	TGTGCCAGCAGTTACGGGCTAGCTCAAGAGACCCAGTACTTC	CASSYGLAQETQYF
TRBV19	medium-sized	12	TRBJ2-2	.	TGTGCCAGTAGTACAGGCACCGGGGAGCTGTTTTTT	CASSTGTGELFF
TRBV5-6	few	15	TRBJ2-1	TRBD2	TGTGCCAGCAGCCCCGGGACTAGCGGTGACAATGAGCAGTTCTTC	CASSPGTSGDNEQFF
TRBV12-3/TRBV12-4	few	14	TRBJ2-7	.	TGTGCCAGCAGTCAAGACATACCGGCCTACGAGCAGTACTTC	CASSQDIPAYEQYF
TRBV20-1	.	15	TRBJ2-3	.	TGCAGTGCTTCCTTTCCGGGGGGCAGGGCAGATACGCAGTATTTT	CSASFPGGRADTQYF
TRBV20-1	few	13	TRBJ1-2	.	TGCAGTGTTTCTGAGGTTTCTGGGTATGGCTACACCTTC	CSVSEVSGYGYTF
TRBV27	medium-sized	12	TRBJ1-2	.	TGTGCCAGCAAAGGTACGGGGTTCGGCTACACCTTC	CASKGTGFGYTF
TRBV10-2	many	13	TRBJ1-2	TRBD1	TGCGCCAGCAGCATGACAGGGGATGAAGGCTACACCTTC	CASSMTGDEGYTF
TRBV29-1	medium-sized	12	TRBJ1-2	TRBD1	TGCAGCGGACAGGGGGCTAACTATGGCTACACCTTC	CSGQGANYGYTF
TRBV28	few	12	TRBJ2-1	.	TGTGCCAGCAGGACTAGTTACAATGAGCAGTTCTTC	CASRTSYNEQFF
TRBV7-9	few	16	TRBJ2-1	.	TGTGCCAGCAGCTTAGCTGCGGGCTCCGATCACAATGAGCAGTTCTTC	CASSLAAGSDHNEQFF
TRBV7-9	medium-sized	14	TRBJ2-4	.	TGTGCCAGCAGCTTATCCCTTTCCAAAAACATTCAGTACTTC	CASSLSLSKNIQYF
TRBV6-5	.	15	TRBJ2-3	.	TGTGCCAGCAGTTCTCCGCACGGGGCCCAAGATACGCAGTATTTT	CASSSPHGAQDTQYF
TRBV27	medium-sized	13	TRBJ1-1	.	TGTGCCAGCAGTTTGGTTGGGGGAACTGAAGCTTTCTTT	CASSLVGGTEAFF
TRBV19	.	14	TRBJ2-3	.	TGTGCCAGTAGTATTGGGCTCTTCACAGATACGCAGTATTTT	CASSIGLFTDTQYF
TRBV5-4	medium-sized	15	TRBJ2-1	TRBD1	TGTGCCAGCAGCTTGGTACAGGGGCCCTACAATGAGCAGTTCTTC	CASSLVQGPYNEQFF
TRBV30	medium-sized	15	TRBJ2-2	TRBD1	TGTGCCTGGAGTGCCGGGGACAGGGTAACCGGGGAGCTGTTTTTT	CAWSAGDRVTGELFF
TRBV7-2	few	13	TRBJ1-4	.	TGTGCCAGCAGCCCGCGGGCCAGTGAAAAACTGTTTTTT	CASSPRASEKLFF
TRBV7-9	.	14	TRBJ2-3	.	TGTGCCAGCAGCTTAAACGGACCGGCGGATACGCAGTATTTT	CASSLNGPADTQYF
TRBV28	medium-sized	17	TRBJ2-1	TRBD2	TGTGCCAGCAGTTTTACCGCCGGGACTAGCGGGAGCGGCGAGCAGTTCTTC	CASSFTAGTSGSGEQFF
TRBV20-1	.	13	TRBJ2-7	TRBD2	TGCAGTGCTAGAGAGCTCCCGGGGGGCGAGCAGTACTTC	CSARELPGGEQYF
TRBV9	.	15	TRBJ2-3	.	TGTGCCAGCAGCGTAGTTTCCCTAGGCACAGATACGCAGTATTTT	CASSVVSLGTDTQYF
TRBV20-1	.	13	TRBJ1-5	TRBD1	TGCAGGGGCGGACAGGGGTGGATTAAGGCCCAGCATTTT	CRGGQGWIKAQHF
TRBV20-1	few	14	TRBJ2-1	TRBD1	TGCAGTGCCGGAGCCGGGACAGGGCGAATTGGTCAGTTCTTC	CSAGAGTGRIGQFF
TRBV20-1	.	15	TRBJ1-6	.	TGCAGTGCTAGAGATCGGCGACTGGTTTCTTCACCCCTCCACTTT	CSARDRRLVSSPLHF
TRBV20-1	few	12	TRBJ2-4	.	TGCAGTGCCGTCCGCGGAAAAAACATTCAGTACTTC	CSAVRGKNIQYF
TRBV14	medium-sized	14	TRBJ2-6	.	TGTGCCAGCAGCCAAGATGGTGGGGCCAACGTCCTGACTTTC	CASSQDGGANVLTF